This T cell receptor (beta chain) was observed in a study of response to subunit inactivated influenza vaccine. Concerning this clonotype: The antigen remains undetermined.

Germline-derived CDR1 and CDR2 are SGHVS and FQNEAQ. V lost 6 bases and J lost 1; bases outside the gene matches: 5. The CDR3 extends over 15 amino acids. Regarding the study as a whole: A suggestion made by the authors is that each seasonal influenza vaccination recruits few new T cells.

TCRdb reprocessed the RT-PCR reads with MiXCR, giving one entry per CDR3 protein. The sample yields roughly 700,000 distinct CDR3 sequences, approximately 15% seen once. The TCR comes from a man aged 50 to 60 who received an inactivated influenza vaccine. The source was PBMCs from blood, collected about 14 days before vaccination. The chain uses TRBV7-8 and TRBJ1-3, with 8 bases identical to TRBD1. Written as DNA, the CDR3 is TGTGCCAGCAGTTCCCGGACAGGGTCTGGAAACACCATATATTTT. Protein product: CASSSRTGSGNTIYF.